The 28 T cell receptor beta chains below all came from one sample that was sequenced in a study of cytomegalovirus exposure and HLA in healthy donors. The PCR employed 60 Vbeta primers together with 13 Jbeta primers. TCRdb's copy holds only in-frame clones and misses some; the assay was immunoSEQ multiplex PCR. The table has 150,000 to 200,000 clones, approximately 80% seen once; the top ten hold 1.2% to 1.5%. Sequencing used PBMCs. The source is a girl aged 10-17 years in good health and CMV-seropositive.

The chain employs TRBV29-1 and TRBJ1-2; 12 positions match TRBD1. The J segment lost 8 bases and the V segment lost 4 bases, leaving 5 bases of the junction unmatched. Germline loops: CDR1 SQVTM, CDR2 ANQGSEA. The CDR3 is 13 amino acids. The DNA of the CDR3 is TGCAGCGTTGGTTTGGGACAGGGGGCGGGCTACACCTTC. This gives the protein CSVGLGQGAGYTF.

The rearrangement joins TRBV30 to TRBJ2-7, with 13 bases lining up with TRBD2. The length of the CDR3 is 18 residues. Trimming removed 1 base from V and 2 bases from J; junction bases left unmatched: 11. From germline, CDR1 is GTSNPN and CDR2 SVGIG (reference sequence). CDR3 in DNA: TGTGCCTGGAGTGCAGGGTGGACTAGCGGGAGACACCCCTACGAGCAGTACTTC. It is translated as CAWSAGWTSGRHPYEQYF.

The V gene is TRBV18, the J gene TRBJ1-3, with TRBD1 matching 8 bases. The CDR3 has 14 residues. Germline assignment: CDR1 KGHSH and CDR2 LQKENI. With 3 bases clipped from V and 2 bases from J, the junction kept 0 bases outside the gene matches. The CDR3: CASSPDRAGNTIYF. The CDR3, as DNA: TGTGCCAGCTCACCGGACAGGGCTGGAAACACCATATATTTT.

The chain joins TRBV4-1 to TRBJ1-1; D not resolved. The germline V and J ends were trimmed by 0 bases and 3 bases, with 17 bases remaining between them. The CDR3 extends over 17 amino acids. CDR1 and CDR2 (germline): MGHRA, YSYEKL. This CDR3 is CASSQDAVAAGDTEAFF. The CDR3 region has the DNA TGCGCCAGCAGCCAAGATGCGGTAGCTGCCGGGGACACTGAAGCTTTCTTT.

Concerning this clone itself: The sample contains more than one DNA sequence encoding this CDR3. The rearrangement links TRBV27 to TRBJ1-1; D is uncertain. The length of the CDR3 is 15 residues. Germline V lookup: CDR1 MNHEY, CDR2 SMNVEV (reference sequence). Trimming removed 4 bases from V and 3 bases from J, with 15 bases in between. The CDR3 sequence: CASSSWEVGDTEAFF. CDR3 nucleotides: TGTGCCAGCAGTTCGTGGGAGGTTGGCGACACTGAAGCTTTCTTT.

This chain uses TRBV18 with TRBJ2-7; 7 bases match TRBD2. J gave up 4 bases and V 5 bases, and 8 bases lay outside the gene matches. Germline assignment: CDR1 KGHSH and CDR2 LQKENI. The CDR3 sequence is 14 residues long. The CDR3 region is CASSVGGSRYEQYF. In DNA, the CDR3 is TGTGCCAGCTCAGTGGGCGGGAGTAGGTACGAGCAGTACTTC.

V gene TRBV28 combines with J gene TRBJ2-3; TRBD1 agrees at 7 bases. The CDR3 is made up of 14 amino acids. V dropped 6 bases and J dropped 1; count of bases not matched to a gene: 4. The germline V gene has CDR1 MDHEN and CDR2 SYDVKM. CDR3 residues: CASSYDRGTDTQYF. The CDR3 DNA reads TGTGCCAGCAGCTACGACAGGGGCACAGATACGCAGTATTTT.

CDR3 amino acids: CASSLGGQGNQPQHF. CDR3 nucleotide sequence: TGTGCCAGCAGCTTGGGGGGACAGGGCAATCAGCCCCAGCATTTT. This sequence joins TRBV5-4 and TRBJ1-5; 8 bases map to TRBD1. The ends lost 0 bases at V and 2 bases at J; junction bases unmatched: 1. The V gene's germline CDR1 is SGHNT and CDR2 YYREEE (reference sequence). CDR3 length: 15 amino acids. Using reference TRBV5-4 and TRBJ1-5 for the parts outside the CDR3, the full variable domain is ETGVTQSPTHLIKTRGQQVTLRCSSQSGHNTVSWYQQALGQGPQFIFQYYREEENGRGNFPPRFSGLQFPNYSSELNVNALELDDSALYLCASSLGGQGNQPQHFGDGTRLSIL.

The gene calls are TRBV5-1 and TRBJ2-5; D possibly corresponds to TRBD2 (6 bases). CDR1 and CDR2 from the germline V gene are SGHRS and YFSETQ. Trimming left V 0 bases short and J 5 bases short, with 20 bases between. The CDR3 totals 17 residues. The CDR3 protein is CASSLGTTGSGAETQYF. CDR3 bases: TGCGCCAGCAGCTTGGGGACTACCGGGAGTGGAGCCGAGACCCAGTACTTC.

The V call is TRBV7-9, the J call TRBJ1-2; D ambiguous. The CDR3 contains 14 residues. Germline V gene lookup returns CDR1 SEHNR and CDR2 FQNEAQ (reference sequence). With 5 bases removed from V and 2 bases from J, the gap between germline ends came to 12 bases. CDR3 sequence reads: CASSQELKNYGYTF. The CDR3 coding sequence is TGTGCCAGCAGCCAAGAACTGAAAAACTATGGCTACACCTTC.

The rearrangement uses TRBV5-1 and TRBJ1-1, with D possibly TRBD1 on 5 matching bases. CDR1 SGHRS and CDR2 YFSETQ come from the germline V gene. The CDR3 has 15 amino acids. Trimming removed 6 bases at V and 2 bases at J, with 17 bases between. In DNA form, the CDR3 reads TGCGCCAGCACGCAGGGTTGGTTAGGAAACACTGAAGCTTTCTTT. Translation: CASTQGWLGNTEAFF.

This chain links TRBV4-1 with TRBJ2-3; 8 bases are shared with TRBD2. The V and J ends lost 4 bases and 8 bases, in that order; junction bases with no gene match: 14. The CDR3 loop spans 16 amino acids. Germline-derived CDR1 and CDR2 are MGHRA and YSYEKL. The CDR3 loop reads CASSPPGAGGGVTQYF. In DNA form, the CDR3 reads TGCGCCAGCAGCCCTCCGGGGGCGGGAGGTGGGGTTACGCAGTATTTT.

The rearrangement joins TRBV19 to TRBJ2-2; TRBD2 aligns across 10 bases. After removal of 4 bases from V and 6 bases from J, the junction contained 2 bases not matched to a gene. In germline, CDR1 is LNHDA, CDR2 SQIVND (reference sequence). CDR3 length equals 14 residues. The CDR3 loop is CASSTSGSPGELFF. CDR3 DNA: TGTGCCAGTAGTACTAGCGGGAGTCCCGGGGAGCTGTTTTTT.

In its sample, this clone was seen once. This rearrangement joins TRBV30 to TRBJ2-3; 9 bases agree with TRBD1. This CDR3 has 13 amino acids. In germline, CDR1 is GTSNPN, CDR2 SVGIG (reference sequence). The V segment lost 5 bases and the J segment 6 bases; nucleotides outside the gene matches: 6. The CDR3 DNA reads TGTGCCTGGGCCCGGGACAGGGTGGATACGCAGTATTTT. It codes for CAWARDRVDTQYF.

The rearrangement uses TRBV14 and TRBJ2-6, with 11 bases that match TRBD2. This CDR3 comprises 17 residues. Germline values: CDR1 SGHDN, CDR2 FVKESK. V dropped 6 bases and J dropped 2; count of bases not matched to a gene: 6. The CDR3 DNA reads TGTGCCAGCAGGGAGACTAGCGGGACTCCTGGGGCCAACGTCCTGACTTTC. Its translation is CASRETSGTPGANVLTF.

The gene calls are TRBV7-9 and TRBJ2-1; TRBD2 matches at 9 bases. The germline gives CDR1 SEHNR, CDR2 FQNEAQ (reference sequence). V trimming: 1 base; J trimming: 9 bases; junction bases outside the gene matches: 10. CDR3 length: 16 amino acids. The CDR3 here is CASSLVDSGRRAEQFF. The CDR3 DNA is TGTGCCAGCAGCTTAGTTGATAGCGGGAGACGTGCTGAGCAGTTCTTC.

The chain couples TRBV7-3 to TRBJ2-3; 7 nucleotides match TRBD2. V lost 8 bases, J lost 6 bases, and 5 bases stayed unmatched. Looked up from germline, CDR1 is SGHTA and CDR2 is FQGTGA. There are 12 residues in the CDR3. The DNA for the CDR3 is TGTGCCAGCGCTAGCGGAATGGATACGCAGTATTTT. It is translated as CASASGMDTQYF.

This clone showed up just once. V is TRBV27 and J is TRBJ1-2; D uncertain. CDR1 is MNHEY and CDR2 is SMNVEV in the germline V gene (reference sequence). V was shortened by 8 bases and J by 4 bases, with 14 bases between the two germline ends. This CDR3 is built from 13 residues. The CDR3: CASGPRLSYGYTF. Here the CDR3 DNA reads TGTGCCAGCGGCCCCAGGCTTAGCTATGGCTACACCTTC.

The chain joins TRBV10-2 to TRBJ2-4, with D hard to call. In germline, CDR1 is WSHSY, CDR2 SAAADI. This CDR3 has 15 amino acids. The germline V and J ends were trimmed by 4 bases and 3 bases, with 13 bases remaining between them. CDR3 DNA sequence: TGCGCCAGCAGTGTGGGCCCATTTGGCAAAAACATTCAGTACTTC. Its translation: CASSVGPFGKNIQYF.

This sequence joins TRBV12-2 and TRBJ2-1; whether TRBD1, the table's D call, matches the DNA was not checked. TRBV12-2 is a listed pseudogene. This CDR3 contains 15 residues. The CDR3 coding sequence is TGTGCAAGTCGCTCCAACAGACCCTATCGTGATGAGCAGTTCTTC. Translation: CASRSNRPYRDEQFF.

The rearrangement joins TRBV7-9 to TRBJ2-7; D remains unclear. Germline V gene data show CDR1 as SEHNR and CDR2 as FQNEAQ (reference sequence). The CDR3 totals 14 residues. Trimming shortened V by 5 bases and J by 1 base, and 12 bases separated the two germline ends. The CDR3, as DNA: TGTGCCAGCAGCCCGTCGACACTTTCCTACGAGCAGTACTTC. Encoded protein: CASSPSTLSYEQYF.

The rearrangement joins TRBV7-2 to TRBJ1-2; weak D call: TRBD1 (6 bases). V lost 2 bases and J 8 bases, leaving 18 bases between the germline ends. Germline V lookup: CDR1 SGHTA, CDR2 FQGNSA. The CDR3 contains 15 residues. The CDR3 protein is CASSLSAAGVYGYTF. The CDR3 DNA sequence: TGTGCCAGCAGCTTATCGGCCGCAGGGGTGTACGGCTACACCTTC.

The CDR3 sequence: CSVVRAGGVGGTEAFF. CDR3 DNA sequence: TGCAGCGTTGTAAGGGCAGGGGGCGTGGGGGGCACTGAAGCTTTCTTT. The V call is TRBV29-1, the J call TRBJ1-1; 8 bases match TRBD1. This CDR3 contains 16 residues. Germline loops: CDR1 SQVTM, CDR2 ANQGSEA. V gave up 4 bases and J gave up 4 bases; unmatched junction bases: 14.

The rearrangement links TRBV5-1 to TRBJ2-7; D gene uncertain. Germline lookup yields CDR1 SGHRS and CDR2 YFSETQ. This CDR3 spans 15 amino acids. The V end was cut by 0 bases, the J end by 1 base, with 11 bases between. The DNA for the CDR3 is TGCGCCAGCAGCTTGGTGGGCTCTACGTCCTACGAGCAGTACTTC. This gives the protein CASSLVGSTSYEQYF.

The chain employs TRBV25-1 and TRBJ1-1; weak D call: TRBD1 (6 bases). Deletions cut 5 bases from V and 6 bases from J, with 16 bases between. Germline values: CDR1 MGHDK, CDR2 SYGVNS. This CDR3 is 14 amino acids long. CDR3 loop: CASSTIQGEAEAFF. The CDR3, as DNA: TGTGCCAGCAGTACGATACAGGGTGAGGCTGAAGCTTTCTTT.

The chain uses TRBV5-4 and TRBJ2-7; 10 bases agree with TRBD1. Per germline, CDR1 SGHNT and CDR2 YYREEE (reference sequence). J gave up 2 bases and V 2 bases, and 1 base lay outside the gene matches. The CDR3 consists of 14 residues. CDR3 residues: CASSLGQGAYEQYF. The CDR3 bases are TGTGCCAGCAGCTTAGGACAGGGGGCCTACGAGCAGTACTTC.

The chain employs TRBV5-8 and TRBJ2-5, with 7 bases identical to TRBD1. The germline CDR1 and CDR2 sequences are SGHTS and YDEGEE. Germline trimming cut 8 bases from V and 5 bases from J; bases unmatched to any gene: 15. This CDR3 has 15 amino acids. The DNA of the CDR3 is TGTGCCAGTAATCGACAGGGCTCGAGGTCGGAGACCCAGTACTTC. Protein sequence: CASNRQGSRSETQYF.

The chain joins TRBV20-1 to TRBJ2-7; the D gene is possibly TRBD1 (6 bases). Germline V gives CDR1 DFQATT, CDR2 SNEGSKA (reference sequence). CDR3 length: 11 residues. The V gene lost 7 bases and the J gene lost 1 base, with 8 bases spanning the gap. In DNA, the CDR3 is TGCAGTGGGACAGAATCCTACGAGCAGTACTTC. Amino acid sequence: CSGTESYEQYF.